This passage covers 10 T cell receptor beta chains from one sample sequenced in a study of cytomegalovirus exposure and HLA in healthy donors. Primers included in the PCR were 60 Vbeta and 13 Jbeta primers. Sequencing used immunoSEQ multiplex PCR; TCRdb keeps in-frame clones, though not all of them. The sample includes 100,000 to 150,000 clones, roughly 80% of them seen just once. What was sequenced was PBMCs. The receptors come from a middle-aged woman in good health and CMV-seronegative.

This rearrangement joins TRBV27 to TRBJ2-7; D might be TRBD2 (6 bases). This CDR3 contains 14 residues. CDR1 and CDR2 (germline): MNHEY, SMNVEV (reference sequence). V was pared by 5 bases and J by 2 bases, with 13 bases between. The DNA for the CDR3 is TGTGCCAGCAGTCCGTCGGGACTCGCCTACGAGCAGTACTTC. Amino acid sequence: CASSPSGLAYEQYF.

This clone was counted between two and nine times. V usage is TRBV7-8 and J usage is TRBJ2-1, with 7 bases fitting TRBD1. V lost 5 bases to trimming and J lost 0 bases; unmatched junction nucleotides: 7. Germline V gives CDR1 SGHVS, CDR2 FQNEAQ. The length of the CDR3 is 16 residues. The CDR3 loop is CASSQGTDSSYNEQFF. The CDR3 DNA follows: TGTGCCAGCAGCCAAGGGACAGACAGCTCCTACAATGAGCAGTTCTTC. Based on the CDR3 plus reference TRBV7-8 and TRBJ2-1, the full variable domain is GAGVSQSPRYKVAKRGQDVALRCDPISGHVSLFWYQQALGQGPEFLTYFQNEAQLDKSGLPSDRFFAERPEGSVSTLKIQRTQQEDSAVYLCASSQGTDSSYNEQFFGPGTRLTVL.

Details on this clone: The junction does not match germline at one end; this may be a read error. The V gene is TRBV2, the J gene TRBJ2-1, with 7 bases lining up with TRBD2. Germline-derived CDR1 and CDR2 are SNHLY and FYNNEI. The CDR3 has 16 amino acids. CDR3: CAGSEWGLADGNEQFF. CDR3 sequence (DNA): TGTGCCGGCAGTGAATGGGGTCTAGCGGACGGGAATGAGCAGTTCTTC.

V and J are TRBV6-1 and TRBJ1-1; no reliable D call. V gave up 3 bases and J gave up 0 bases, with 14 bases separating them. CDR1 and CDR2 from the germline V gene are MNHNS and SASEGT. This CDR3 has 16 residues. CDR3 sequence reads: CASSDPFNPLNTEAFF. CDR3 DNA: TGTGCCAGCAGTGACCCCTTTAATCCCTTGAACACTGAAGCTTTCTTT.

V and J are TRBV5-1 and TRBJ1-1; D might be TRBD1 (6 bases). The CDR3 contains 15 residues. Trimming took 3 bases from V and 0 from J, leaving 12 bases between them. The germline V gene has CDR1 SGHRS and CDR2 YFSETQ. Written as DNA, the CDR3 is TGCGCCAGCAGCTCAGACAGGTCTATGAACACTGAAGCTTTCTTT. Protein product: CASSSDRSMNTEAFF.

The V and J genes are TRBV6-5 and TRBJ1-1; possible D gene TRBD1, 6 bases. CDR1 is MNHEY and CDR2 is SVGAGI in the germline V gene. This CDR3 is built from 14 residues. Trimming removed 4 bases at V and 1 base at J, with 10 bases between. CDR3 bases: TGTGCCAGCAGTTTACAGGGTCCGAACACTGAAGCTTTCTTT. The encoded protein is CASSLQGPNTEAFF.

The chain combines TRBV11-3 with TRBJ2-7, with 15 bases matching TRBD2. With 4 bases clipped from V and 6 bases from J, the junction kept 4 bases outside the gene matches. Germline V gene data show CDR1 as SGHNT and CDR2 as YENEEA. The CDR3 is 15 amino acids. CDR3 DNA sequence: TGTGCCAGCAGCTCATCGGGACTAGCGGGAGGCGAGCAGTACTTC. Protein: CASSSSGLAGGEQYF.

Here the CDR3 reads CASSFRREVDEQYF. The CDR3 DNA follows: TGTGCCAGCAGTTTCAGGCGGGAGGTCGACGAGCAGTACTTC. J is TRBJ2-7 and V is TRBV28; 8 bases agree with TRBD2. Germline V gene data show CDR1 as MDHEN and CDR2 as SYDVKM. This CDR3 has 14 amino acids. With 3 bases clipped from V and 5 bases from J, the junction kept 6 bases outside the gene matches.

The chain recombines TRBV6-5 with TRBJ2-5; TRBD1 aligns across 8 bases. V shed 6 bases, J shed 4 bases, and the junction held 10 bases outside the gene matches. The CDR3 runs to 15 residues. Germline V gene sequence: CDR1 MNHEY, CDR2 SVGAGI. The CDR3 nucleotides are TGTGCCAGCAGCCCTGCGACAGGGGTTGGAGAGACCCAGTACTTC. Residues: CASSPATGVGETQYF.

This clone was detected only once. The rearrangement uses TRBV10-2 and TRBJ2-1; 12 bases line up with TRBD2. V lost 5 bases to trimming and J lost 4 bases; unmatched junction nucleotides: 3. The CDR3 covers 15 residues. From germline, CDR1 is WSHSY and CDR2 SAAADI. Written as DNA, the CDR3 is TGCGCCAGCAGTAGCGGGACTAGCGGGTACAATGAGCAGTTCTTC. Its protein is CASSSGTSGYNEQFF.